Included here is one T cell receptor beta chain sequence, with context. Its antigen is as yet unknown. The germline gives CDR1 MNHNS, CDR2 SASEGT. Trimming cost V 8 bases and J 5 bases, with 12 bases left between them. This CDR3 has 12 amino acids. This entry belongs to a study of regulatory T cells in long-lasting Graves disease. Study-wide findings and caveats: Thyroid tissue went unexamined; only peripheral blood was analyzed. Persistent cases of Graves' showed reduced TCR diversity relative to newly diagnosed patients.

With iRepertoire HTBI primers and Arm-PCR of CDR3 regions, TCR beta libraries were built. TCRdb used MiXCR to reprocess the multiplex PCR reads, holding one entry per CDR3 protein. Of a few hundred thousand distinct CDR3 sequences listed, roughly 20% are singletons. Time point defined: persistent/refractory GD, antithyroid drugs over 5 years with positive TRAb. The TCR library used RNA extracted from PBMCs. Sequencing was performed on peripheral blood mononuclear cells (PBMCs), taken when the disease was refractory, from a patient treated with antithyroid drugs. The TCR sequence derives from a middle-aged woman with Graves disease. The chain employs TRBV6-1 and TRBJ2-5; D gene ambiguous. CDR3 residues: CASVGPGETQYF. The CDR3 coding sequence is TGTGCCAGCGTAGGACCTGGGGAGACCCAGTACTTC.